Below are 4 T cell receptor beta chains sequenced from a single sample in a study of OX40 agonist ivuxolimab in advanced cancers. Libraries came from the immunoSEQ multiplex PCR assay. Entries here come from immuneACCESS through TCRdb and include only in-frame sequences with V and J called. Some clones fail to appear in such tables; in the studies checked, an unresolved V gene covers under half of the shortfall, and the cause of the remainder is unknown. This sample holds under 90,000 clones; 86% were observed only once. The leading ten clones occupy about 1% of the sample. Sequenced here: CD4+ or CD8+ T cells sorted from blood, sampled in a trial of the OX40 agonist ivuxolimab. These TCRs come from an adult with an advanced solid tumor such as melanoma, head and neck, liver or kidney cancer.

This clone was found once. The rearrangement uses TRBV6-5 and TRBJ1-2; 11 bases agree with TRBD1. Germline values: CDR1 MNHEY, CDR2 SVGAGI. This CDR3 spans 14 amino acids. The junction had 6 bases not matched to a gene; V was cut back by 5 bases and J by 7 bases. The CDR3 region is CASSTGQGASGYTF. CDR3 in DNA: TGTGCCAGCAGTACCGGACAGGGGGCGAGTGGCTACACCTTC.

V is TRBV29-1 and J is TRBJ2-1, with 9 bases fitting TRBD1. This CDR3 is built from 17 residues. Germline CDR1 is SQVTM and CDR2 is ANQGSEA. The V and J ends lost 4 bases and 2 bases, in that order; junction bases with no gene match: 12. The CDR3 protein is CSVGGTGLGKTYNEQFF. Written as DNA, the CDR3 is TGCAGCGTTGGGGGGACAGGGTTGGGGAAGACCTACAATGAGCAGTTCTTC.

This rearrangement joins TRBV19 to TRBJ1-4; tentative D call: TRBD1 (6 bases). This CDR3 region has 14 residues. Trimming took 2 bases from V and 8 from J, leaving 12 bases between them. Germline V gives CDR1 LNHDA, CDR2 SQIVND (reference sequence). CDR3 amino acids: CASSIRTGWEKLFF. DNA of the CDR3: TGTGCCAGTAGTATACGCACAGGGTGGGAAAAACTGTTTTTT.

With regard to this clone: The junction does not match germline at one end; this may be a read error. The chain couples TRBV5-1 to TRBJ2-1; the D is unclear. This CDR3 contains 15 residues. CDR1 is SGHRS and CDR2 is YFSETQ in the germline V gene. The CDR3 coding sequence is TGCGCCAGCGGCTTAACCATAGGGACCTACAATGAGCAGTTCTTC. Translated: CASGLTIGTYNEQFF. The full variable domain, rest sourced from reference TRBV5-1 and TRBJ2-1, is KAGVTQTPRYLIKTRGQQVTLSCSPISGHRSVSWYQQTPGQGLQFLFEYFSETQRNKGNFPGRFSGRQFSNSRSEMNVSTLELGDSALYLCASGLTIGTYNEQFFGPGTRLTVL.